This T cell receptor (beta chain) stems from a study of T cell changes during pregnancy in multiple sclerosis. This CDR3 region has 13 residues. CDR1 and CDR2 from the germline V gene are SSHAT and FNYEAQ (reference sequence). Method: immunoSEQ multiplex PCR; TCRdb's copy keeps in-frame clones and lacks some. The sample yields roughly 80,000 clones, about 91% seen once. Points on this clone: One end of the junction fails to match germline, which may point to a read error.

The sequencing here drew on peripheral blood, taken before pregnancy. The sequence derives from a female donor with multiple sclerosis, enrolled in a pregnancy study. The chain combines TRBV7-7 with TRBJ2-3, with a weak D call TRBD1 (6 bases). The CDR3 reads CASSPQGPDTQYF. CDR3 bases: TGTGCTAGCAGCCCCCAGGGGCCAGATACGCAGTATTTT.